The next 7 T cell receptor beta chains were all read from a single sample in a study of shared clonotypes between healthy human individuals. Libraries were prepared by immunoSEQ multiplex PCR; TCRdb keeps only in-frame clonotypes and omits some of them. Of some 1,900,000 clones in the sample, roughly 95% were seen once. CD45RO-negative cells were positively selected for CCR7, leaving out terminally differentiated effector memory CD45RA+ cells. Sequenced: naive CD8+ T cells sorted from blood. Source of these receptors: a man aged 18 to 30 in good health.

The rearrangement links TRBV9 to TRBJ2-7; tentatively, D is TRBD2 (5 bases). V lost 0 bases and J 2 bases, leaving 12 bases between the germline ends. This CDR3 has 15 residues. CDR1 and CDR2 (germline): SGDLS, YYNGEE. The CDR3 region has the DNA TGTGCCAGCAGCGTAGGGGAGAAACCCCCCTACGAGCAGTACTTC. Amino acid sequence: CASSVGEKPPYEQYF.

The J gene is TRBJ2-1, the V gene TRBV2, with TRBD2 matching 8 bases. V trimming: 7 bases; J trimming: 7 bases; junction bases outside the gene matches: 6. The CDR3 has 13 amino acids. Germline-derived CDR1 and CDR2 are SNHLY and FYNNEI. DNA for the CDR3: TGTGCCAGCAAAAGCGGGGGATGGAATGAGCAGTTCTTC. Its translation: CASKSGGWNEQFF.

Concerning this clone: This specimen includes other DNA sequences encoding the same CDR3. The rearrangement uses TRBV5-4 and TRBJ2-5; TRBD2 matches 11 bases. The CDR3 spans 15 residues. Trimming took 1 base from V and 1 from J; bases not matched to a gene: 0. CDR1 and CDR2 from the germline V gene are SGHNT and YYREEE (reference sequence). Written as DNA, the CDR3 is TGTGCCAGCAGCTTGCTAGCGGGGGGCCAAGAGACCCAGTACTTC. Translated: CASSLLAGGQETQYF.

The chain links TRBV5-1 to TRBJ2-7, with 9 bases fitting TRBD2. The CDR3 covers 17 residues. The ends lost 7 bases at V and 4 bases at J; junction bases unmatched: 18. Germline lookup yields CDR1 SGHRS and CDR2 YFSETQ. DNA of the CDR3: TGCGCCAGCTCTCTTGGTGTGGGGCGGGAGGGTCGATACGAGCAGTACTTC. It translates to CASSLGVGREGRYEQYF.

The CDR3 region has the DNA TGTGCCAGTAGTCCCCAGGGGGGTAATTCACCCCTCCACTTT. This translates into CASSPQGGNSPLHF. V is TRBV19 and J is TRBJ1-6, with 7 bases aligning to TRBD1. The CDR3 has 14 amino acids. Germline trimming cut 5 bases from V and 6 bases from J; bases unmatched to any gene: 4. The germline CDR1 and CDR2 sequences are LNHDA and SQIVND (reference sequence).

In regard to this clone: Different DNA sequences within this sample yield the same CDR3. The rearrangement links TRBV5-1 to TRBJ1-1; D ambiguous. V was shortened by 0 bases and J by 1 base, with 7 bases between the two germline ends. The CDR3 runs to 14 residues. From germline, CDR1 is SGHRS and CDR2 YFSETQ. The CDR3 loop reads CASSLGWGNTEAFF. Here the CDR3 DNA reads TGCGCCAGCAGCTTGGGTTGGGGGAACACTGAAGCTTTCTTT.

J is TRBJ2-3 and V is TRBV25-1; 12 bases are shared with TRBD2. J was trimmed by 7 bases and V by 4 bases; bases with no gene match: 9. The CDR3 spans 16 residues. From germline, CDR1 is MGHDK and CDR2 SYGVNS. The CDR3 region has the DNA TGTGCCAGCAGTGTTCTAGCGGGGGGGCCAAGTTATACGCAGTATTTT. This gives the protein CASSVLAGGPSYTQYF.